The source of this T cell receptor (beta chain) is a study of blood T cell repertoires in COVID-19. Study members were between about 18 and 89 years old and lived in 25 or so US regions. V trimming: 8 bases; J trimming: 3 bases; junction bases outside the gene matches: 5. In germline, CDR1 is MNHEY, CDR2 SMNVEV (reference sequence). This CDR3 has 15 amino acids. TCRdb's table, derived via immunoSEQ multiplex PCR, lists solely in-frame clones and lacks some. The sample contains around 310,000 clones, about 89% of which appear only once. The sequenced material came from PBMCs or T cells enriched from blood (not recorded which). This receptor was taken from a woman aged 40 to 55 who had recovered from COVID-19. The chain joins TRBV27 to TRBJ2-1; 12 bases are a match to TRBD2. CDR3: CASCTSGGYYNEQFF. Here the CDR3 DNA reads TGTGCCAGCTGCACTAGCGGGGGGTACTACAATGAGCAGTTCTTC.